These 20 T cell receptor beta chains came from one sample sequenced in a study of somatic mutations in cytotoxic T cells in rheumatoid arthritis. Sequencing was performed with immunoSEQ multiplex PCR; in TCRdb, only in-frame clones are kept and a portion is missing. The table shows 25,000 to 30,000 clones, with about 88% occurring only once. Sequenced: CD8+ T cells sorted from blood. Receptors originate from an adult with rheumatoid arthritis.

This chain joins TRBV4-1 and TRBJ2-5; tentatively, D is TRBD1 (5 bases). Gene TRBJ2-7 matches the end of the DNA better, so the J call may be wrong. CDR1 MGHRA and CDR2 YSYEKL come from the germline V gene. The CDR3 spans 13 residues. In DNA, the CDR3 is TGCGCCAGCAGCCGCTGGCAGGGCTACGAGCAGTACTTC. Protein: CASSRWQGYEQYF.

V gene TRBV6-6 combines with J gene TRBJ1-2, with 12 bases lining up with TRBD1. CDR1 and CDR2 from the germline V gene are MNHNY and SVGAGI (reference sequence). Trimming removed 6 bases from V and 4 bases from J; junction bases left unmatched: 6. The CDR3 is 15 amino acids. The CDR3 here is CASSLGTGGAYGYTF. The DNA for the CDR3 is TGTGCCAGCAGCCTCGGGACAGGGGGCGCCTATGGCTACACCTTC.

V and J are TRBV6-1 and TRBJ2-7; the D is unclear. The CDR3 has 15 amino acids. CDR1 is MNHNS and CDR2 is SASEGT in the germline V gene. V shed 4 bases and J shed 0 bases, with 13 bases lying between them. Here the CDR3 DNA reads TGTGCCAGCAGTGTGATCGGATCCGGCTCCTACGAGCAGTACTTC. Translated: CASSVIGSGSYEQYF.

J is TRBJ2-7 and V is TRBV7-6, with no clear D. Germline V gene data show CDR1 as SGHVS and CDR2 as FNYEAQ. The CDR3 length is 12 residues. Trimming left V 3 bases short and J 6 bases short, with 9 bases between. CDR3 protein: CASSFGTTEQYF. The DNA of the CDR3 is TGTGCCAGCAGCTTTGGCACCACCGAGCAGTACTTC.

CDR3: CASINGAPHGYTF. The CDR3 nucleotides read TGTGCCAGCATTAACGGAGCTCCCCATGGCTACACCTTC. The chain carries TRBV6-6 and TRBJ1-2; D gene uncertain. The CDR3 spans 13 residues. Germline CDR1 reads MNHNY; CDR2 reads SVGAGI (reference sequence). The V gene lost 7 bases and the J gene lost 6 bases, with 15 bases spanning the gap.

The chain is built from TRBV7-9 and TRBJ2-1, with 8 bases fitting TRBD2. With V trimmed by 5 bases and J by 2 bases, 8 bases remained unmatched. This CDR3 contains 16 residues. Germline V lookup: CDR1 SEHNR, CDR2 FQNEAQ (reference sequence). CDR3 bases: TGTGCCAGCAGCCCGACGGGAGGGGGGACCTACAATGAGCAGTTCTTC. This codes for CASSPTGGGTYNEQFF.

The sample holds a few counts of this clone. The gene calls are TRBV2 and TRBJ1-2, with 8 bases aligning to TRBD1. J lost 5 bases, V lost 6 bases, and 5 bases had no gene match. The CDR3 totals 13 residues. Germline loops: CDR1 SNHLY, CDR2 FYNNEI. The CDR3 spells CASRTGEDYGYTF. The CDR3 DNA follows: TGTGCCAGCAGGACAGGGGAAGATTATGGCTACACCTTC.

The chain joins TRBV5-1 to TRBJ1-1, with D unresolved. Germline V gene data show CDR1 as SGHRS and CDR2 as YFSETQ. Trimming stripped 3 bases from V and 1 base from J, with 10 bases between. The CDR3 is made up of 14 amino acids. The CDR3 region is CASSSAGRNTEAFF. The CDR3 nucleotides read TGCGCCAGCAGCTCTGCCGGGAGGAACACTGAAGCTTTCTTT.

The rearrangement links TRBV5-1 to TRBJ2-6; D not certain. The CDR3 contains 14 residues. V was trimmed by 4 bases and J by 5 bases, leaving 10 bases between them. Germline V lookup: CDR1 SGHRS, CDR2 YFSETQ. The CDR3 DNA reads TGCGCCAGCAGCGATAGGGCAAGGGCCAACGTCCTGACTTTC. Translated, it gives CASSDRARANVLTF.

The chain uses TRBV5-5 and TRBJ1-4; 7 nucleotides align to TRBD1. Per the germline V gene, CDR1 is SGHKS and CDR2 is YYEKEE (reference sequence). Losses at the gene ends were 4 bases for V and 1 base for J; bases not matched to a gene: 7. CDR3 length: 16 amino acids. Here the CDR3 reads CASSQDRIRTNEKLFF. CDR3 nucleotide sequence: TGTGCCAGCAGCCAGGACAGGATCAGAACTAATGAAAAACTGTTTTTT.

The V and J genes are TRBV9 and TRBJ1-4; 7 positions agree with TRBD1. V shed 4 bases and J 5 bases; nucleotides not matched to a gene: 5. The V gene's germline CDR1 is SGDLS and CDR2 YYNGEE. The CDR3 contains 14 residues. The CDR3 spells CASSSGTVNEKLFF. The CDR3, as DNA: TGTGCCAGCAGCTCCGGGACAGTCAATGAAAAACTGTTTTTT. The full variable domain, in which reference TRBV9 and TRBJ1-4 provide the parts outside the CDR3, is DSGVTQTPKHLITATGQRVTLRCSPRSGDLSVYWYQQSLDQGLQFLIQYYNGEERAKGNILERFSAQQFPDLHSELNLSSLELGDSALYFCASSSGTVNEKLFFGSGTQLSVL.

The CDR3 sequence: CASSPRDRGFNQPQHF. The CDR3 nucleotides are TGTGCCAGCAGTCCCCGGGACAGGGGGTTCAATCAGCCCCAGCATTTT. The V and J genes are TRBV25-1 and TRBJ1-5; 11 bases fit TRBD1. V was clipped by 5 bases and J by 3 bases; unmatched bases: 6. Germline-derived CDR1 and CDR2 are MGHDK and SYGVNS. The CDR3 sequence is 16 residues long. The full variable domain, in which reference TRBV25-1 and TRBJ1-5 provide the parts outside the CDR3, is EADIYQTPRYLVIGTGKKITLECSQTMGHDKMYWYQQDPGMELHLIHYSYGVNSTEKGDLSSESTVSRIRTEHFPLTLESARPSHTSQYLCASSPRDRGFNQPQHFGDGTRLSIL.

The chain combines TRBV11-2 with TRBJ2-7, with a tentative D call TRBD2 (5 bases). Trimming removed 4 bases from V and 4 bases from J, with 5 bases in between. Germline V gene lookup returns CDR1 SGHAT and CDR2 FQNNGV. CDR3 size: 11 residues. DNA for the CDR3: TGTGCCAGCAGCTGGAGGTACGAGCAGTACTTC. It is translated as CASSWRYEQYF. Full variable domain (rest looked up from reference TRBV11-2 and TRBJ2-7): EAGVAQSPRYKIIEKRQSVAFWCNPISGHATLYWYQQILGQGPKLLIQFQNNGVVDDSQLPKDRFSAERLKGVDSTLKIQPAKLEDSAVYLCASSWRYEQYFGPGTRLTVT.

This clone was seen only a few times. The chain combines TRBV27 with TRBJ2-7; D call uncertain. Per the germline V gene, CDR1 is MNHEY and CDR2 is SMNVEV (reference sequence). CDR3 length equals 13 residues. Trimming removed 2 bases at V and 6 bases at J, with 11 bases between. The CDR3 here is CASSLLPLGEQYF. CDR3 bases: TGTGCCAGCAGTTTACTGCCCCTCGGCGAGCAGTACTTC.

The chain combines TRBV7-9 with TRBJ2-5; perhaps TRBD2 as D (6 bases). The end of the DNA fits TRBJ2-7 better, so the J call may be wrong. The CDR3 is made up of 15 amino acids. Per germline, CDR1 SEHNR and CDR2 FQNEAQ (reference sequence). The CDR3 DNA reads as TGTGCCAGCAGTGTAGCGGCAGCAACCTCCTACGAGCAGTACTTC. It codes for CASSVAAATSYEQYF.

The V and J genes are TRBV5-1 and TRBJ1-5; D gene unclear. There are 13 residues in the CDR3. V lost 0 bases and J lost 6, with 7 bases in between. The germline CDR1 and CDR2 sequences are SGHRS and YFSETQ. As DNA, the CDR3 is TGCGCCAGCAGCTTGGTGGGCCCTCAGCCCCAGCATTTT. It translates to CASSLVGPQPQHF.

V is TRBV7-3 and J is TRBJ2-1; D gene unclear. Trimming shortened V by 2 bases and J by 1 base, and 12 bases separated the two germline ends. The V gene's germline CDR1 is SGHTA and CDR2 FQGTGA. The CDR3 has 16 residues. CDR3 sequence reads: CASSLYSEASYNEQFF. CDR3 nucleotide sequence: TGTGCCAGCAGCTTATACTCCGAGGCATCCTACAATGAGCAGTTCTTC.

The genes are TRBV7-9 and TRBJ2-1; no clear D gene. The germline CDR1 and CDR2 sequences are SEHNR and FQNEAQ (reference sequence). Trimming left V 2 bases short and J 7 bases short, with 9 bases between. There are 13 residues in the CDR3. CDR3 in amino acids: CASSLRVRNEQFF. The CDR3 nucleotides are TGTGCCAGCAGCTTACGGGTACGGAATGAGCAGTTCTTC.

This clone was recorded only once. This chain links TRBV18 with TRBJ2-2; possibly TRBD2 for D (5 bases). The CDR3 sequence is 14 residues long. Germline CDR1 KGHSH, CDR2 LQKENI. V was clipped by 3 bases and J by 5 bases, with 10 bases between them. The DNA of the CDR3 is TGTGCCAGCTCACCCTCGGCGGGTACCGGGGAGCTGTTTTTT. Translating gives CASSPSAGTGELFF.

The count of this clone is one. This rearrangement joins TRBV29-1 to TRBJ1-1; perhaps TRBD1 as D (5 bases). From germline, CDR1 is SQVTM and CDR2 ANQGSEA. Trimming cost V 3 bases and J 4 bases, with 24 bases left between them. The CDR3 is 17 amino acids. DNA of the CDR3: TGCAGCGTTGATTACTCCCGGGGGGGTCCTCCGGGCACTGAAGCTTTCTTT. It is translated as CSVDYSRGGPPGTEAFF.